Below, one T cell receptor (beta chain) is given with its context. Its antigen is still unknown. The data originate from a study of cytomegalovirus exposure and HLA in healthy donors. Study-level information: According to later analysis, the same platform produced the 90 to 150 validation and 666 first-cohort repertoires.

Whole-study results and caveats: Most TCR sequences were seen very rarely across donors, but some public TCRs occurred in many.

The repertoire was sequenced with immunoSEQ multiplex PCR; TCRdb's copy has only in-frame clones and lacks some. The sample gives more than 85,000 clones, about 88% of which show up once; approximately 4% is in the top ten. This CDR3 is 15 amino acids long. Looked up from germline, CDR1 is SGHRS and CDR2 is YFSETQ. The V end was cut by 2 bases, the J end by 1 base, with 12 bases between. A 120-subject validation cohort, separate from the approximately 700-subject first cohort, supplied the donors. The rearrangement links TRBV5-1 to TRBJ2-5; the D is unclear. The TCR originated in a woman younger than 30 in good health and CMV-seropositive. The sequenced sample consisted of PBMCs. The CDR3 DNA sequence: TGCGCCAGCAGCTTCGACACCCGTACCCAAGAGACCCAGTACTTC. It translates to CASSFDTRTQETQYF. The variable domain in full, completed from reference TRBV5-1 and TRBJ2-5, reads KAGVTQTPRYLIKTRGQQVTLSCSPISGHRSVSWYQQTPGQGLQFLFEYFSETQRNKGNFPGRFSGRQFSNSRSEMNVSTLELGDSALYLCASSFDTRTQETQYFGPGTRLLVL.